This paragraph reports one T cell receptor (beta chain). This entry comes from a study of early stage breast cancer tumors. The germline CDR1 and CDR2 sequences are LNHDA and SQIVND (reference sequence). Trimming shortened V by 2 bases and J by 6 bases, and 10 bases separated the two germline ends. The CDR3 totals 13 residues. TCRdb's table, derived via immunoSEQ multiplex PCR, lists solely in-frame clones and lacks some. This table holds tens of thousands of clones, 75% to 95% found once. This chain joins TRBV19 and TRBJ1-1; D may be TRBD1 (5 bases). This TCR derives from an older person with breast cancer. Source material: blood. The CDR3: CASSITGRPEAFF. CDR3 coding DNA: TGTGCCAGTAGTATAACAGGTCGGCCTGAAGCTTTCTTT.